Below, 9 T cell receptor beta chains from the same sample are listed, as sequenced in a study of T-cell memory formation after mild COVID-19. TCRdb reprocessed the 5' RACE reads with MiXCR, giving one entry per CDR3 protein. This sample has hundreds of thousands of distinct CDR3 sequences, with about a sixth found just once. Sequenced input: PBMCs or a T cell subset sorted from them (not recorded which). These receptors all come from an adult woman who had mild COVID-19 (a few samples of this study predate the infection). Cell type and time point are not known.

The V call is TRBV24-1, the J call TRBJ2-1; no clear D. Per the germline V gene, CDR1 is KGHDR and CDR2 is SFDVKD. Trimming took 7 bases from V and 2 from J, leaving 11 bases between them. The CDR3 contains 14 residues. CDR3 sequence: CATSEPPPYNEQFF. DNA for the CDR3: TGTGCCACCAGCGAGCCCCCACCCTACAATGAGCAGTTCTTC.

Written as DNA, the CDR3 is TGTGCCAGCAGCTCTCAGGAGGGGAGGTCGGCGCAGTTCTTC. Translation gives CASSSQEGRSAQFF. This chain links TRBV7-2 with TRBJ2-1, with D possibly matching TRBD2 (6 bases). CDR3 length equals 14 residues. V gave up 4 bases and J gave up 12 bases, with 19 bases separating them. The germline V gene has CDR1 SGHTA and CDR2 FQGNSA.

This chain joins TRBV20-1 and TRBJ2-1, with TRBD2 identical over 11 bases. The V segment lost 8 bases and the J segment 3 bases; nucleotides outside the gene matches: 9. This CDR3 has 15 amino acids. In germline, CDR1 is DFQATT, CDR2 SNEGSKA (reference sequence). As DNA, the CDR3 is TGCAGTCCATCGAAGGGGACTAGCGGCTACAATGAGCAGTTCTTC. Residues: CSPSKGTSGYNEQFF.

This clonotype was recorded a few times. The chain recombines TRBV24-1 with TRBJ1-5; D unresolved. Per germline, CDR1 KGHDR and CDR2 SFDVKD. The V and J ends lost 9 bases and 9 bases respectively, with 20 bases between them. The CDR3 covers 14 residues. The CDR3 coding sequence is TGTGCCACCGCGGTTTCCCCGGCCCTTGGGCCCCAGCATTTT. This codes for CATAVSPALGPQHF.

This clonotype was recorded a few times. The rearrangement uses TRBV12-3 or TRBV12-4 and TRBJ1-1; possible D gene TRBD1, 5 bases. With 7 bases removed from V and 5 bases from J, the gap between germline ends came to 17 bases. CDR3 length equals 14 residues. As DNA, the CDR3 is TGTGCCAGCAACCGAATTCCGGGGGGGACTGAAGCTTTCTTT. This codes for CASNRIPGGTEAFF.

The chain uses TRBV20-1 and TRBJ2-7; D is ambiguous. This CDR3 is built from 10 residues. Between the trimmed V and J ends, which lost 6 bases and 1 base, there was a span of 4 bases. Germline V gene data show CDR1 as DFQATT and CDR2 as SNEGSKA (reference sequence). The CDR3 reads CSAGSYEQYF. The CDR3 coding sequence is TGCAGTGCCGGGTCCTACGAGCAGTACTTC.

This clonotype was counted at least ten times. The chain has TRBV7-2 and TRBJ2-2; maybe TRBD1 (5 bases). V lost 1 base and J 4 bases, leaving 10 bases between the germline ends. The CDR3 contains 15 residues. From germline, CDR1 is SGHTA and CDR2 FQGNSA. CDR3 sequence (DNA): TGTGCCAGCAGCTTAGACAGGTTACGCACCGGGGAGCTGTTTTTT. As protein: CASSLDRLRTGELFF.

The J gene is TRBJ2-1, the V gene TRBV2; D is possibly TRBD1 (5 bases). The germline V gene has CDR1 SNHLY and CDR2 FYNNEI. The V and J ends lost 7 bases and 1 base respectively, with 11 bases between them. The CDR3 is 14 amino acids. The CDR3 reads CASIGAVSYNEQFF. In DNA form, the CDR3 reads TGTGCCAGCATTGGGGCGGTGTCCTACAATGAGCAGTTCTTC.

The J gene is TRBJ2-1, the V gene TRBV7-9, with TRBD2 matching over 8 bases. Germline V gives CDR1 SEHNR, CDR2 FQNEAQ (reference sequence). V shed 5 bases, J shed 2 bases, and the junction held 8 bases outside the gene matches. The CDR3 has 16 amino acids. CDR3 sequence reads: CASSPRLATTYNEQFF. CDR3 in DNA: TGTGCCAGCAGCCCAAGACTAGCGACGACCTACAATGAGCAGTTCTTC. Full variable domain (rest looked up from reference TRBV7-9 and TRBJ2-1): DTGVSQNPRHKITKRGQNVTFRCDPISEHNRLYWYRQTLGQGPEFLTYFQNEAQLEKSRLLSDRFSAERPKGSFSTLEIQRTEQGDSAMYLCASSPRLATTYNEQFFGPGTRLTVL.